Sequencing of this T cell receptor (beta chain) was carried out in a study of blood T cell repertoires in COVID-19. Study details: The United States, Italy and Spain provided the acute and convalescent COVID-19 samples. PBMCs, B-cell-depleted T cells, or T cells were the source of the cDNA or gDNA that made up the material.

Those enrolled in Seattle joined during active infection and were followed longitudinally afterward. Authors' processing steps: Estimation of nucleated cell counts relied on the amplification of reference gene primers. Only in-frame clones appear in the TCRdb table, and some are missing; sequencing was by immunoSEQ multiplex PCR. That table furnishes V, J and clone size, whereas the DNA furnished D and trimming. The sample includes around 300,000 clones, around 89% seen only once; the top ten take approximately 6.5%. CDR1 is KGHSH, CDR2 LQKENI, per germline. Deletions cut 2 bases from V and 5 bases from J, with 15 bases between. The CDR3 contains 16 residues.

V gene TRBV18 combines with J gene TRBJ2-2; D perhaps matches TRBD1 (6 bases). Input material: peripheral blood. This TCR derives from a woman aged 50 to 60 with COVID-19, enrolled during active disease. The CDR3 bases are TGTGCCAGCTCACCAAACAGGGTGAGAGAAACCGGGGAGCTGTTTTTT. It specifies CASSPNRVRETGELFF.